The 2 T cell receptor beta chains below were found in one sample sequenced in a study of T cell clonality in common variable immunodeficiency. Clones were sequenced by immunoSEQ multiplex PCR, and TCRdb holds only the in-frame ones, with some missing. In total the sample includes about 40,000 clones, none of them seen once. Sequenced: peripheral blood mononuclear cells. The receptor set was obtained from a person aged 18 to 70 in good health.

This clone was seen only a few times. Coverage ceases 3 residues before the CDR3 finishes, and the germline J gene fills in the end. The chain employs TRBV2 and TRBJ2-5, with 8 nucleotides matching TRBD2. The ends lost 8 bases at V and 2 bases at J; junction bases unmatched: 10. CDR1 is SNHLY and CDR2 is FYNNEI in the germline V gene. The CDR3 has 15 amino acids. The CDR3 region is CASVRRGGGQETQYF. The CDR3 DNA, read in part, is TGTGCCAGCGTCCGGCGGGGCGGGGGGCAAGAGACC.

Ten or more counts support this clone. The sequence runs out 3 residues before the end of the CDR3; the remainder is reconstructed from the germline J gene. The rearrangement links TRBV5-1 to TRBJ2-1; TRBD2 matches at 8 bases. V was clipped by 3 bases and J by 7 bases; unmatched bases: 12. CDR1 and CDR2 (germline): SGHRS, YFSETQ. CDR3 length: 16 residues. The CDR3 region is CASSSFVGGAENEQFF. CDR3 DNA (partial): TGCGCCAGCAGCTCTTTTGTCGGGGGGGCCGAGAATGAG.